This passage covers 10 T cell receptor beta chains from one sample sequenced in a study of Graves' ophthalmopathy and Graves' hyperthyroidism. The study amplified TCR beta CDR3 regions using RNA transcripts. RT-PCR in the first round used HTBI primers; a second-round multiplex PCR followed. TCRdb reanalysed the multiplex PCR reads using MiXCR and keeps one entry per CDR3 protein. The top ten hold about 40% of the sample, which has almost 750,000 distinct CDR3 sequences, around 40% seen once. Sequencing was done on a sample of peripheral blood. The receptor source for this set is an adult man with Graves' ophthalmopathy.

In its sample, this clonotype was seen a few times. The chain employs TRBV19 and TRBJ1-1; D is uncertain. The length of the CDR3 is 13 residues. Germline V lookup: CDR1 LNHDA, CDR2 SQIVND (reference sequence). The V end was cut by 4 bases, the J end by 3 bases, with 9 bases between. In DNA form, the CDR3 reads TGTGCCAGTAGTAAAGGAGCGGACACTGAAGCTTTCTTT. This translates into CASSKGADTEAFF.

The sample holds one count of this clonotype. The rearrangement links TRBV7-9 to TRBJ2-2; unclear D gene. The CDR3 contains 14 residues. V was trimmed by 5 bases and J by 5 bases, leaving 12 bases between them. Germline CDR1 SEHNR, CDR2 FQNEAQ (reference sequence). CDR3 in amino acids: CASSPALRTGELFF. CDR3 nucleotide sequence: TGTGCCAGCAGCCCTGCGCTGAGGACCGGGGAGCTGTTTTTT.

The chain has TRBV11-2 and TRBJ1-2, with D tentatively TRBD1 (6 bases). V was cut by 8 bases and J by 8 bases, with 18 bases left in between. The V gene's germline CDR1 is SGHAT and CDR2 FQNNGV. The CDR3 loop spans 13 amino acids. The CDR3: CASSHKQGEGYTF. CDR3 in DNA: TGTGCCAGCTCACACAAACAGGGAGAAGGCTACACCTTC.

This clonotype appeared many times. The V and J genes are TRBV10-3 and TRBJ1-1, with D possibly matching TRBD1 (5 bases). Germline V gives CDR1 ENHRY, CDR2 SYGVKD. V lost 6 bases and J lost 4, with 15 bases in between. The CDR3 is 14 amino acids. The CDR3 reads CAISDGGSSTEAFF. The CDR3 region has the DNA TGTGCCATCAGCGACGGGGGTTCGTCCACTGAAGCTTTCTTT.

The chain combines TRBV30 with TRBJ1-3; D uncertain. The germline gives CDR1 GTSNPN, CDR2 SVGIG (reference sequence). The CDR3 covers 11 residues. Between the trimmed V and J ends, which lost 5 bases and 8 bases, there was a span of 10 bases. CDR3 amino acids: CAWGSLDTIYF. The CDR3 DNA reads TGTGCCTGGGGTTCCCTAGACACCATATATTTT.

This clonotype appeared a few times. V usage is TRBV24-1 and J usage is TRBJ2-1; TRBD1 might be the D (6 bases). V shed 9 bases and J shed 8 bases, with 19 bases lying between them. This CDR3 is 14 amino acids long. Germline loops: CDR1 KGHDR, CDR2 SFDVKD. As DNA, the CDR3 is TGTGCCACCTCCACCGCAGGGGCTGCCCATGAGCAGTTCTTC. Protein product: CATSTAGAAHEQFF.

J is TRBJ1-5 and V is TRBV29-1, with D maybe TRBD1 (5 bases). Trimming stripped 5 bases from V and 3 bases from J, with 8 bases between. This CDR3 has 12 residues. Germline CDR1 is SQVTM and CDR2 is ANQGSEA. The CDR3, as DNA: TGCAGCGTTAGACAGTCCAATCAGCCCCAGCATTTT. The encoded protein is CSVRQSNQPQHF.

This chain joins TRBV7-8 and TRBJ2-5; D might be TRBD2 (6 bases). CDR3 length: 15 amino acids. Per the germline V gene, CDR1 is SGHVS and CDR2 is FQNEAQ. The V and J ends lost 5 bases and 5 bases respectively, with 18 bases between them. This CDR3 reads CASSPLRGIRETQYF. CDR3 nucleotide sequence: TGTGCCAGCAGCCCATTACGGGGGATTCGGGAGACCCAGTACTTC.

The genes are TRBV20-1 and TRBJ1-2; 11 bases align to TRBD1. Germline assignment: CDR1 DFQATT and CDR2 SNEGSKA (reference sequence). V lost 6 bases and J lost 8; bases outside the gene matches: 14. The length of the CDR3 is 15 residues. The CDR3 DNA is TGCAGTGCCGCGGTTTTCGGACAGGGGGCCCGAGGCTACACCTTC. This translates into CSAAVFGQGARGYTF.

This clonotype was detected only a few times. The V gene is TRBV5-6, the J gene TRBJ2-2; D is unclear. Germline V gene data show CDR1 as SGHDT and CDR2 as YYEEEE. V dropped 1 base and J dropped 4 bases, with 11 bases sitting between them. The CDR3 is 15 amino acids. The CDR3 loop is CASSLSVIVTGELFF. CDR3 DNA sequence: TGTGCCAGCAGCTTGTCGGTCATCGTCACCGGGGAGCTGTTTTTT.